This T cell receptor beta chain was recovered during a study of blood T cells in healthy people across ages (dated by TCRdb to the mid-2010s). Study-level background: In model experiments, template switching captured roughly one uniquely barcoded TCR beta cDNA molecule for every two T cells. Two additional independent replicas of 1 million unique cDNA reads from the same blood draw were analyzed for two donors (one aged 18 to 30 and one aged 80 or older). Donors of different ages were randomly distributed across sequencing lanes to avoid experimental bias. Using deep sequencing normalized with unique cDNA molecular identifiers, the study measured how TCR beta repertoire diversity changes with age. Four age groups were formed from the donors: young (average around 15 years), middle-aged (approximately 40), aged (62) and long-lived (around 82).

In regard to this clonotype: The clone's antigen remains unknown. No base quality values were provided; no much bigger clone lies one nucleotide off.

Systemically healthy Caucasian individuals from Russia, some 36 in total and aged about 6 to 90 years, were included as donors. Approximately 9.7 milliliters of peripheral blood were drawn from each donor into EDTA-treated Vacutainer tubes. Ficoll-Paque density-gradient centrifugation was used to isolate PBMCs, with at least 7 million obtained per sample. Trizol reagent was used to extract total RNA from the PBMCs, yielding at least 6 micrograms per sample. For every donor, an aliquot of PBMCs went through flow cytometry to measure the percentages of naive CD45RAhigh/CD27high T cells. The investigation overall reported the following: Because profiling used bulk unsorted PBMCs, naive and antigen-experienced compartments could not be compared conclusively. Donor CMV infection status was unknown, potentially confounding age-related changes in expanded clonotypes. Observed TCR beta diversity correlated strongly with the percentage of naive T cells measured by flow cytometry. Observed TCR beta diversity per million T cells fell roughly linearly with age, and a significant reduction was already apparent by age approximately 41. Compared with the aged group, the long-lived group had more naive CD4+ T cells, fewer expanded clones and increased TCR diversity, suggesting age selection. Estimates of total diversity based on one million sequenced T cells were regarded as lower bounds and as underestimates.

Reading from cysteine to phenylalanine, the CDR3 counts 13 amino acids. Only the CDR3 portion is preserved as DNA: 39 bases, with reading frame beginning at the first base. Between the V and J ends, shortened by 5 bases and 7 bases respectively, the junction contains 12 bases. CDR1 and CDR2, per the germline V gene, are MNHEY and SVGAGI. The library was produced with 5' RACE. The instrument given in TCRdb is Illumina HiSeq 2500. A second PCR of roughly 6 to 11 cycles was performed with a sample-barcoded 5' primer and a J-beta primer mix. A template-switch 5' adaptor carrying 12 random nucleotides introduced a unique molecular identifier onto each TCR beta cDNA molecule. Each sample yielded at least 2.5 million CDR3-containing paired-end reads. First-strand cDNA synthesis was performed from all RNA using the Mint cDNA synthesis kit, with priming by a TRBC-specific oligonucleotide. After uracil-DNA glycosylase treatment, a first 18-cycle PCR used universal primers M1SS and BC2_uni_R on all cDNA. Per the original workflow: For normalization, 1 million high-quality reads, each with a distinct molecular identifier, were randomly selected from each sample. Instead of being binned into consensus sequences, reads with shared molecular identifiers were discarded. CDR3 identification, clonotype clustering and error correction used MiTCR with a Q25 quality threshold and the strictest error-elimination algorithm. A nonparametric unseen species model with Euler transformation was used to estimate lower-bound total TCR beta diversity. TCRdb handled the public reads itself, with Q25 trimming in fastp and clone calling in MiXCR, and kept productive beta chains. CDR3 protein sequences are deduplicated, and each keeps its most common genes and DNA. For this entry, the V and J calls and clone size follow TCRdb and not the study's own pipeline. In this sample the table shows about 1.4 million distinct CDR3 sequences, roughly 59% of which occur a single time. Of the sample, 6.5% to 8% falls within the top ten clones.

Sequenced sample: blood. This chain is built from TRBV6-5 and TRBJ1-3, with the D segment identity uncertain. This receptor was identified in a man aged 18 to 29 in good health. The CDR3 region reads CASSNTVDNTIYF. In nucleotides, the sequence is TGTGCCAGCAGTAATACGGTGGATAACACCATATATTTT.